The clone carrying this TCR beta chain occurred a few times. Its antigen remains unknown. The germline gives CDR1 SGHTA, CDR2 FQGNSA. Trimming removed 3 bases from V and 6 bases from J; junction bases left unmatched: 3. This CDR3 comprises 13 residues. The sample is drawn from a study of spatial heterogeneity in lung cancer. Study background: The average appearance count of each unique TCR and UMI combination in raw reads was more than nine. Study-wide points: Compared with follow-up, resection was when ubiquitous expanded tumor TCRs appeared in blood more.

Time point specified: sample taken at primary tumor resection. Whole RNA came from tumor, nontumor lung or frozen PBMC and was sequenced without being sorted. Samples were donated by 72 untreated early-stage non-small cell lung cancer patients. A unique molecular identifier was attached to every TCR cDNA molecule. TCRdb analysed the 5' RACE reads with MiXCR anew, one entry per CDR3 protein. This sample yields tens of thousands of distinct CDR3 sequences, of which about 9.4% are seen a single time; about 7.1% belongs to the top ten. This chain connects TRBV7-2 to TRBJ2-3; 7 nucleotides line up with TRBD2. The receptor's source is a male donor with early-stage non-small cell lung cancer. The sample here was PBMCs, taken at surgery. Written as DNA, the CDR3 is TGTGCCAGCAGCTTCCGGGAGGCGGATACGCAGTATTTT. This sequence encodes CASSFREADTQYF.